This T cell receptor (beta chain) was recorded in a study of beta chain features in type 1 diabetes. V was pared by 1 base and J by 2 bases, with 7 bases between. This CDR3 has 14 amino acids. Germline lookup yields CDR1 SEHNR and CDR2 FQNEAQ (reference sequence). Each of the CD4+ naive, central memory, regulatory and stem cell-like memory populations was sorted via CD45RO/CCR7/CD25/CD127/CD95/CD27. Notes on the study in general: Researchers could not determine here whether HLA type influences TCRB rearrangement.

A remark on this clone: Its cognate antigen is unknown.

Expressed TCRB transcripts got sequenced, as all isolated RNA was reverse transcribed. Clones were sequenced by immunoSEQ multiplex PCR, and TCRdb holds only the in-frame ones, with some missing. Among 300,000 to 400,000 clones listed, 11% were seen once. The rearrangement joins TRBV7-9 to TRBJ2-3; D not certain. This receptor was identified in a woman aged 25 to 39 in good health. Sequenced sample: naive CD4+ T cells from blood. This CDR3 is CASSLGHDTDTQYF. The CDR3 nucleotides read TGTGCCAGCAGCTTAGGGCATGACACAGATACGCAGTATTTT.